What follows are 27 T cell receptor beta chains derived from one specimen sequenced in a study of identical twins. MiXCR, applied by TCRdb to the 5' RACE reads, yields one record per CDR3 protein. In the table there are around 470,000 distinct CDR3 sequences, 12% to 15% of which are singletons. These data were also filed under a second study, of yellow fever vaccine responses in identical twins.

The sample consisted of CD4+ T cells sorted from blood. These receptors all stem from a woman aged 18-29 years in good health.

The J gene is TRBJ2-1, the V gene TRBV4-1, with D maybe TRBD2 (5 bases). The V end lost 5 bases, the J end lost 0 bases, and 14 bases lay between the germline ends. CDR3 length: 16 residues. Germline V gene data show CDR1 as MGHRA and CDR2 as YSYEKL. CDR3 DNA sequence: TGCGCCAGCAGCGCAAGAGCGGTTAGCTCCTACAATGAGCAGTTCTTC. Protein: CASSARAVSSYNEQFF.

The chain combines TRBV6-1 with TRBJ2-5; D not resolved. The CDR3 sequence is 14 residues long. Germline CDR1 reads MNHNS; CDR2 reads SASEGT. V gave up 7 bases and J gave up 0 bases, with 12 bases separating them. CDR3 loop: CASTAGAHQETQYF. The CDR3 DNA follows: TGTGCCAGCACTGCCGGCGCGCACCAAGAGACCCAGTACTTC.

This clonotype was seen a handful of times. As DNA, the CDR3 is TGTGCCAGCAGTCTCTACGGGGTAGAAACGGAGACCCAGTACTTC. This encodes CASSLYGVETETQYF. The chain recombines TRBV12-3 or TRBV12-4 with TRBJ2-5; D might be TRBD2 (5 bases). This CDR3 has 15 amino acids. V lost 5 bases and J 5 bases, leaving 18 bases between the germline ends.

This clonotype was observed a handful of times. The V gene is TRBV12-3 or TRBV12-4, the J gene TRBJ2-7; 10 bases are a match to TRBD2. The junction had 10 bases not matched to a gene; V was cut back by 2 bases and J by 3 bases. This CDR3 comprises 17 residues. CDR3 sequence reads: CASSLLLAGIIGYEQYF. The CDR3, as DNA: TGTGCCAGCAGTTTATTACTAGCGGGAATAATCGGCTACGAGCAGTACTTC.

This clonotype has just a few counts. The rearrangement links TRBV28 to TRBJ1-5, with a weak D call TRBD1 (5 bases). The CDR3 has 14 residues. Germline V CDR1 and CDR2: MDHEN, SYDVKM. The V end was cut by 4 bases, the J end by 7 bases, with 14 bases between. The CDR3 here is CASSYPLGVQPQHF. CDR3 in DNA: TGTGCCAGCAGTTATCCCTTAGGGGTCCAGCCCCAGCATTTT.

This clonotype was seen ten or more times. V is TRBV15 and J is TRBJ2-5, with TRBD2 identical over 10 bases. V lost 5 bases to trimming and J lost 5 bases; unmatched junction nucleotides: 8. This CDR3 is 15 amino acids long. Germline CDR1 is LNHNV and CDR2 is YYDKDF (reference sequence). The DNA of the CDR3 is TGTGCCACCAGCGTAGAAAGAGCGGGAGGGGAGACCCAGTACTTC. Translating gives CATSVERAGGETQYF.

CDR3 loop: CASSLTLVQETQYF. CDR3 sequence (DNA): TGTGCCAGCAGCTTAACCCTAGTGCAGGAGACCCAGTACTTC. The chain combines TRBV7-2 with TRBJ2-5; D is unresolved. Germline CDR1 SGHTA, CDR2 FQGNSA. The CDR3 is 14 residues long. Between the trimmed V and J ends, which lost 2 bases and 5 bases, there was a span of 12 bases.

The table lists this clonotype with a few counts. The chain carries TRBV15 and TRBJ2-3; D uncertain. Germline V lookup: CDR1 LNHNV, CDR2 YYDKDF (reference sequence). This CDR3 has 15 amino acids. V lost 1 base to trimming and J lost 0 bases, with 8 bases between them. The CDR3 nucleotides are TGTGCCACCAGCAGAGTAGGATATAGCACAGATACGCAGTATTTT. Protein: CATSRVGYSTDTQYF.

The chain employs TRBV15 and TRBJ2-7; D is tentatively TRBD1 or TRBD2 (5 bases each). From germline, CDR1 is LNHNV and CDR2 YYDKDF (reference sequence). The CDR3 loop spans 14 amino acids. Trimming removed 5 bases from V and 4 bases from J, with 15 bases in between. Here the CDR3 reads CATSPGTGKYEQYF. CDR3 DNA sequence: TGTGCCACCAGCCCTGGGACCGGAAAATACGAGCAGTACTTC. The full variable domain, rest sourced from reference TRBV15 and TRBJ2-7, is DAMVIQNPRYQVTQFGKPVTLSCSQTLNHNVMYWYQQKSSQAPKLLFHYYDKDFNNEADTPDNFQSRRPNTSFCFLDIRSPGLGDTAMYLCATSPGTGKYEQYFGPGTRLTVT.

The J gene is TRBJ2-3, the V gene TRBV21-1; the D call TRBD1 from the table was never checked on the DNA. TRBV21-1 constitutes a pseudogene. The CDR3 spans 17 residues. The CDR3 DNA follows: TGTGCCAGCAGAAAAAAGGGCAGGGGGTCTAGCACAGATACGCAGTATTTT. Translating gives CASRKKGRGSSTDTQYF.

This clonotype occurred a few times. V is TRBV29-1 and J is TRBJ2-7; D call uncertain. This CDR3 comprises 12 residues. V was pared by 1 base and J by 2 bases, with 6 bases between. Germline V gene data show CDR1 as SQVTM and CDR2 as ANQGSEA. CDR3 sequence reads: CSVEGSAYEQYF. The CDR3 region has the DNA TGCAGCGTTGAAGGGTCGGCCTACGAGCAGTACTTC.

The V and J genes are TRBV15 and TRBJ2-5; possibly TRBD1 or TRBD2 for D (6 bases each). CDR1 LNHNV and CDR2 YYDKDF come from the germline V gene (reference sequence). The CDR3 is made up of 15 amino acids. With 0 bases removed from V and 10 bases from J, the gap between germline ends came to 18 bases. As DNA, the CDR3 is TGTGCCACCAGCAGAGAAAGGGGGGTCAGTTTGGACCAGTACTTC. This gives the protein CATSRERGVSLDQYF.

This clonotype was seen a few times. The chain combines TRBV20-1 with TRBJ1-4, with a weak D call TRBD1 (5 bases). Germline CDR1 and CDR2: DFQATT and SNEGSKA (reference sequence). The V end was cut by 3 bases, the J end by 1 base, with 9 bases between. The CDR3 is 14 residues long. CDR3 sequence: CSASPGLTNEKLFF. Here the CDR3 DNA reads TGCAGTGCTAGTCCAGGGTTAACTAATGAAAAACTGTTTTTT.

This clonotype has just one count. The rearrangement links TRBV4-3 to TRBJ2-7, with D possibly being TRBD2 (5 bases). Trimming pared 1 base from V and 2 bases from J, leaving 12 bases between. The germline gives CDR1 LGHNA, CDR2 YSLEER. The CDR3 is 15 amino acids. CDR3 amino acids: CASSQGLAGPYEQYF. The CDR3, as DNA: TGCGCCAGCAGCCAAGGGCTCGCGGGCCCCTACGAGCAGTACTTC.

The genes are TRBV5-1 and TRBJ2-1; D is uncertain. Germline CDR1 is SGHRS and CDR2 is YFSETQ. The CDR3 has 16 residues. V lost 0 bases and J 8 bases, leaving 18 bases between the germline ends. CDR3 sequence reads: CASSLGVDRSGDEQFF. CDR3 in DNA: TGCGCCAGCAGCTTGGGGGTGGACCGTTCAGGCGATGAGCAGTTCTTC. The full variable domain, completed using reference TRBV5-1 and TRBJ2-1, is KAGVTQTPRYLIKTRGQQVTLSCSPISGHRSVSWYQQTPGQGLQFLFEYFSETQRNKGNFPGRFSGRQFSNSRSEMNVSTLELGDSALYLCASSLGVDRSGDEQFFGPGTRLTVL.

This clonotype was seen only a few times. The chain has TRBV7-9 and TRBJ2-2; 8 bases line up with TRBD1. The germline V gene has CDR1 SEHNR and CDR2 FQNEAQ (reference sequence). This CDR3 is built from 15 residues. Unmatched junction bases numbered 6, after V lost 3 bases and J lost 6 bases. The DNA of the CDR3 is TGTGCCAGCAGCTTCTTACAGGGGGAGGCCGGGGAGCTGTTTTTT. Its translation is CASSFLQGEAGELFF.

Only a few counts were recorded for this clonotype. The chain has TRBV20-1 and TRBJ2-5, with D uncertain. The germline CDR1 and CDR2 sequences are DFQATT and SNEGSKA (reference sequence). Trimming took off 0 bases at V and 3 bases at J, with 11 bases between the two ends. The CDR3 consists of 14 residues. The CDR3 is CSARDGRWEETQYF. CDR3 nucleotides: TGCAGTGCTAGAGATGGCAGGTGGGAAGAGACCCAGTACTTC.

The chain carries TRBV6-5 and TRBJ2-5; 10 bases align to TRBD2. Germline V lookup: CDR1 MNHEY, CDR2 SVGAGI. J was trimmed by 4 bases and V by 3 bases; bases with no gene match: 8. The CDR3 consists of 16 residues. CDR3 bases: TGTGCCAGCAGTTATAGCGGGAGGTCGTTGGGAGAGACCCAGTACTTC. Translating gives CASSYSGRSLGETQYF.

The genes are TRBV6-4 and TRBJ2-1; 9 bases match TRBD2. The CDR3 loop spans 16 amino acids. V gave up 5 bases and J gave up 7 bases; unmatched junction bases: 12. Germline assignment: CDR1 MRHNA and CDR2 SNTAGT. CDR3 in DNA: TGTGCCAGCAGTCCGGTTAGGGGACTAGCCGTAAATGAGCAGTTCTTC. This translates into CASSPVRGLAVNEQFF.

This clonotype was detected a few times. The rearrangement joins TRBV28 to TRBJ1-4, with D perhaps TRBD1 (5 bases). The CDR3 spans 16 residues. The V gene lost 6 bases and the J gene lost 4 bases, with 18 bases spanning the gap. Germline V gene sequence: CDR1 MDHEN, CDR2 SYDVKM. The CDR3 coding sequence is TGTGCCAGCAGGATTAGGGAAAGGGGATTTAATGAAAAACTGTTTTTT. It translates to CASRIRERGFNEKLFF.

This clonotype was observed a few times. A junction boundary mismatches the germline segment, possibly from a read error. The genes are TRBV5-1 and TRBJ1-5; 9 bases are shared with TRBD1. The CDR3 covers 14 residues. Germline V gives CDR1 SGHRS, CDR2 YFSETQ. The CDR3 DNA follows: TGCGCCAGCAGTTTGGGGACAGGGCCCCAGCCCCAGCATTTT. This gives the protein CASSLGTGPQPQHF.

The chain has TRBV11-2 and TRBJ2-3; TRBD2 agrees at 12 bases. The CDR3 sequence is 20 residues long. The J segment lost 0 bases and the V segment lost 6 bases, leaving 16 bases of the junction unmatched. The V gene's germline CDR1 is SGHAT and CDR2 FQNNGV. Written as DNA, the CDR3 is TGTGCCAGCAGTGCCCCACGGCTAGCGGGGGGGCCGGTTAGCACAGATACGCAGTATTTT. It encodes CASSAPRLAGGPVSTDTQYF. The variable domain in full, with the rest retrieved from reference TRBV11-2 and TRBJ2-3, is EAGVAQSPRYKIIEKRQSVAFWCNPISGHATLYWYQQILGQGPKLLIQFQNNGVVDDSQLPKDRFSAERLKGVDSTLKIQPAKLEDSAVYLCASSAPRLAGGPVSTDTQYFGPGTRLTVL.

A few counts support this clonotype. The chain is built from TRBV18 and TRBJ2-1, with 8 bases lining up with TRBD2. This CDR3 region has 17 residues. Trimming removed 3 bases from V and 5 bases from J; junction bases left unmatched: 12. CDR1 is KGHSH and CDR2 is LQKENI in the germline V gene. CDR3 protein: CASSPLPASGLHNEQFF. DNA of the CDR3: TGTGCCAGCTCACCGCTCCCGGCTAGCGGGTTGCACAATGAGCAGTTCTTC.

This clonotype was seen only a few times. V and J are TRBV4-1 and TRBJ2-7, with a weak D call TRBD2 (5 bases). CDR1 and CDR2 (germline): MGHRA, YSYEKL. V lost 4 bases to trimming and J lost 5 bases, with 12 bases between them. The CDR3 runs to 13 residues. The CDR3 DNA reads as TGCGCCAGCAGCCTAGTGGTCGGGGACGAGCAGTACTTC. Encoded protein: CASSLVVGDEQYF.

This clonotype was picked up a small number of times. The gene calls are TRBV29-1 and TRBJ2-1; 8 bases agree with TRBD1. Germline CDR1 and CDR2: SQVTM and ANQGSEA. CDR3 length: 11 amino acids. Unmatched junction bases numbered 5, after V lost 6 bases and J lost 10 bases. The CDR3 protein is CSVGTGGEQFF. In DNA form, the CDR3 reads TGCAGCGTCGGGACAGGTGGAGAGCAGTTCTTC.

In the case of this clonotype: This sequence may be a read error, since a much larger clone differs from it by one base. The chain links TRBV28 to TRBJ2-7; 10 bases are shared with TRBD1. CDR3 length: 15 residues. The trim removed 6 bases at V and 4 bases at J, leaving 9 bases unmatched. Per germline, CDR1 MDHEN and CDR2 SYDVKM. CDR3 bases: TGTGCCAGCAGAACGCCGGGACAGGGGCCTTACGAGCAGTACTTC. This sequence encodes CASRTPGQGPYEQYF.

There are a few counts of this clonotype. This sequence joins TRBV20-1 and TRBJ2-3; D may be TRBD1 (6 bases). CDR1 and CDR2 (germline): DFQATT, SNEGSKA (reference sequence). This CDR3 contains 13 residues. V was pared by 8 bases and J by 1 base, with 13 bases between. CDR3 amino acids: CSTLAGGTDTQYF. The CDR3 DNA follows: TGCAGTACCCTCGCAGGGGGCACAGATACGCAGTATTTT.